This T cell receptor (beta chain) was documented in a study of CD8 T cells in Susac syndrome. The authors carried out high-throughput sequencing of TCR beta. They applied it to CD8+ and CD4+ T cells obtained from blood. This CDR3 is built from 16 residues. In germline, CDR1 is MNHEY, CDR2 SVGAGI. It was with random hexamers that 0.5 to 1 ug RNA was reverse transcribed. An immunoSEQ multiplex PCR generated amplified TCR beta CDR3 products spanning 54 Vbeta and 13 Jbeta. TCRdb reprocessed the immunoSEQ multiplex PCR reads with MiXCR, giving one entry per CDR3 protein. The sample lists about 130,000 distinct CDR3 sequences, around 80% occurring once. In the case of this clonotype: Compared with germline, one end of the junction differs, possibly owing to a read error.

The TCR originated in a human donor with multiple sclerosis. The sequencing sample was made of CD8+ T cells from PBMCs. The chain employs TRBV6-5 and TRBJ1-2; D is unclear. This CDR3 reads CASSYSEGQALYGYTF. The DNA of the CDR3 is TGTGCCAGCAGCTACTCCGAGGGTCAGGCGCTATATGGCTACACCTTC.